This entry describes one TCR beta chain. Its antigen remains unidentified. At one end, the junction sequence differs from germline, possibly due to a read error. cDNA was synthesized by template-switch 5'RACE using a primer carrying a 10-nucleotide random unique molecular identifier by which each TCR transcript was tagged. Every sequencing run yielded over 200 million TCR-beta sequences covering 15-18 subjects. Total RNA was extracted with the RNeasy kit. TCR-beta VDJ regions were amplified with primers for the TCR constant region and the 5'RACE anchor, using the KAPA Real-time Library Amplification kit. Sample indexes and Illumina adaptors were added in a first PCR, after which library yield was increased in a second PCR. After Ampure bead purification, the roughly 650 bp TCR product was size-selected on a 2% E-gel SizeSelection system. Library quality was checked on a Bioanalyzer, concentration was measured with Qubit, and libraries were quantified with the Kapa Library Quantification kit before pooling. Paired-end 2 x 150 bp sequencing of the libraries was performed on an Illumina HiSeq 2500. To increase sequence diversity, 25-30% phiX was spiked into each library pool. As for the original processing: The UMI-based MiGEC pipeline processed quality-filtered reads and removed over 75% of raw TCR sequences during error correction. VDJ genes were aligned to IMGT germline references, and each clonotype was defined by a unique CDR3 amino acid sequence together with V-J genes. Clonal expansion, Shannon diversity and CDR3 relatedness were evaluated with VDJtools (CalcPairwiseDistances, ClusterSamples), while phylogenetic trees were built in CLCbio workbench. Expanded clones were defined as having at least 8 unique UMIs, based on coefficient-of-variation modelling across technical triplicates. Starting from the raw public reads, TCRdb applied fastp trimming at Q25, assembled clones with MiXCR and retained in-frame beta chains. All rows with the same CDR3 protein become a single entry with the most common DNA and genes. The V and J calls were not made by the authors but by TCRdb's processing. The sample profile shows about 95,000 distinct CDR3 sequences; 3% to 4.5% of them were found once. Around 5.5% of the sample rests with the top ten.

Per the germline V gene, SGHVS is the CDR1 and FQNEAQ is the CDR2. Reading from cysteine to phenylalanine, the CDR3 counts 13 amino acids. CDR3 DNA is the only sequence kept; it has 39 bases, read in frame from the first base. This entry is derived from a study of neurological immune-mediated disorders (dated by TCRdb to the late 2010s). Turning to the overall study: Among the roughly 35 multiple sclerosis patients, roughly 31 had relapsing-remitting MS and 3 had secondary progressive MS. The cohort included 60 to 70 subjects: some 14 with HAM/TSP, around 35 with multiple sclerosis, and around 20 healthy controls. Alongside PBMC samples, the set of 106 TCR-beta libraries contained longitudinal samples, technical triplicates, and paired CD4+ and CD8+ T-cell subsets that had been sorted. Peripheral blood TCR-beta repertoires from HTLV-I-associated myelopathy (HAM/TSP) patients, multiple sclerosis patients and healthy controls were compared by UMI-based sequencing. The study at large found these results: The MS cluster showed no association with clinical or MRI features, and the authors stated that larger cohorts are needed. TCR clonal expansion was greatest in HAM/TSP patients and smallest in MS patients, who ranked below even healthy controls. Repertoires from 18 of 34 MS patients were grouped by phylogenetic analysis into a cluster of related CDR3 sequences, suggesting a possible repertoire-level signature. Across subjects, expanded clones never shared an identical CDR3 amino acid sequence, which suggests that the TCR-beta repertoires in every group were private.

Libraries from unsorted PBMCs were made from 2 million PBMCs kept in RNAlater at -80 degrees C until RNA extraction. Multiple sclerosis patients were enrolled in a US clinical protocol evaluating disease progression by magnetic resonance imaging. Peripheral blood underwent Ficoll-Hypaque density gradient centrifugation to isolate PBMCs, which were then cryopreserved in liquid nitrogen. Sequencing input: PBMCs. The sequence was collected from a woman aged 18-29 years with multiple sclerosis. The receptor chain draws on TRBV7-8 and TRBJ2-3; TRBD1 lines up with 7 middle nucleotides. In nucleotide form, the sequence is TGTGCCAGCAGCTTAGGAAAAAGGACAGGTCTGTCTTTT. Its product reads: CASSLGKRTGLSF.